What follows is one T cell receptor beta chain and its context. Its antigen is not known. These data come from a study of T-cell reconstitution after alpha-beta-depleted transplantation in children. Findings of the study overall: When one year had passed after transplant, most T-cell counts and diversity came from newly produced T cells. Where some patients showed high TCRbeta diversity at day 60, it came from recipient T cells and thymic progenitors that had survived. Several hundred rapidly expanded clones from non-depleted graft cells reportedly supplied alpha-beta T cells about two months post-transplant.

For TCRbeta, the library was prepared with unique molecular identifiers. TCRdb passed the PCR reads through MiXCR, listing each CDR3 protein once. The data show some 840,000 distinct CDR3 sequences, 16% seen once. V was pared by 1 base and J by 8 bases, with 6 bases of the junction left unmatched. CDR3 length: 15 residues. Germline loops: CDR1 SGHTA, CDR2 FQGNSA. This TCR was recovered from a male patient aged 10-17 years who had a stem cell transplant for acute lymphoblastic leukemia, so the T cells may come from the graft donor. Here the sequenced sample was PBMCs, mostly from graft donor cells, taken 360 days after TCRalphabeta/CD19-depleted stem cell transplant. J is TRBJ1-4 and V is TRBV7-2, with 8 positions matching TRBD1. The DNA for the CDR3 is TGTGCCAGCAGCTTAGTACAGGGGGTGAGAGAAAAACTGTTTTTT. Residues: CASSLVQGVREKLFF.